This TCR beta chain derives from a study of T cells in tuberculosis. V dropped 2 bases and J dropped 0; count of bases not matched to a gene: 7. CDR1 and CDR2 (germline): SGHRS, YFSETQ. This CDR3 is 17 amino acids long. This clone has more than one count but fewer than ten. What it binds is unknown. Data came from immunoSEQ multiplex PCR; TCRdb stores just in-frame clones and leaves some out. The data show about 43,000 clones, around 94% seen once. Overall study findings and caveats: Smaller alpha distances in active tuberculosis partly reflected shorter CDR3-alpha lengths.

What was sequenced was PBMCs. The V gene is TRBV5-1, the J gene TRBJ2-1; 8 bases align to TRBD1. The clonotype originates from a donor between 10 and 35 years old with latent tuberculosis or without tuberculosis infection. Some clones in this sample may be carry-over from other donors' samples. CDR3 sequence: CASSLTTGAGSYNEQFF. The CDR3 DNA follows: TGCGCCAGCAGCTTAACGACAGGGGCCGGCTCCTACAATGAGCAGTTCTTC.